These T cell receptor beta chains were read from a single sample in a study of blood T cell repertoires in COVID-19. Assay: immunoSEQ multiplex PCR; the TCRdb copy retains only in-frame clones and omits some. Altogether about 180,000 clones are present, approximately 83% being singletons, with the ten largest covering 8% to 10%. Sequencing was performed on peripheral blood. These receptors originate from a man between 50 and 59 years old with active or convalescent COVID-19. CDR3s include the opening cysteine and the closing phenylalanine or tryptophan. Fields, in order: D gene, V gene, CDR3 length, J gene, clone size, CDR3 protein, CDR3 DNA. The D gene is left open where the match is weak. Clone size appears in some rows only: once, few, many, or a class for an expanded clone.

d_call: -; v_call: TRBV10-1; cdr3_length: 13; j_call: TRBJ2-7; clone_size: -; cdr3_aa: CASSDRFSYEQYF; cdr3_nt: TGCGCCAGCAGTGACAGGTTCTCCTACGAGCAGTACTTC
d_call: -; v_call: TRBV27; cdr3_length: 13; j_call: TRBJ2-5; clone_size: -; cdr3_aa: CASSPDIQETQYF; cdr3_nt: TGTGCCAGCTCCCCGGACATTCAAGAGACCCAGTACTTC
d_call: TRBD1; v_call: TRBV3-1/TRBV3-2; cdr3_length: 16; j_call: TRBJ1-6; clone_size: -; cdr3_aa: CASSYDGQGGNSPLHF; cdr3_nt: TGTGCCAGCAGCTACGATGGACAGGGCGGGAATTCACCCCTCCACTTT
d_call: -; v_call: TRBV7-2; cdr3_length: 16; j_call: TRBJ1-6; clone_size: once; cdr3_aa: CASSFRDIGGESPLHF; cdr3_nt: TGTGCCAGCAGCTTTCGGGACATTGGAGGTGAATCACCCCTCCACTTT
d_call: -; v_call: TRBV6-6; cdr3_length: 13; j_call: TRBJ1-4; clone_size: few; cdr3_aa: CASCMGGGEKLFF; cdr3_nt: TGTGCCAGTTGTATGGGCGGGGGCGAAAAACTGTTTTTT
d_call: TRBD1; v_call: TRBV7-2; cdr3_length: 16; j_call: TRBJ1-2; clone_size: -; cdr3_aa: CASSSRGGAGNYGYTF; cdr3_nt: TGTGCCAGCAGCTCTCGAGGGGGCGCCGGCAACTATGGCTACACCTTC
d_call: -; v_call: TRBV2; cdr3_length: 12; j_call: TRBJ2-7; clone_size: -; cdr3_aa: CASSEREYEQYF; cdr3_nt: TGTGCCAGCAGTGAGAGGGAATACGAGCAGTACTTC
d_call: -; v_call: TRBV6-5; cdr3_length: 15; j_call: TRBJ2-5; clone_size: -; cdr3_aa: CASSYSGASQETQYF; cdr3_nt: TGTGCCAGCAGTTACTCGGGGGCCTCCCAAGAGACCCAGTACTTC
d_call: TRBD1; v_call: TRBV7-2; cdr3_length: 14; j_call: TRBJ2-7; clone_size: -; cdr3_aa: CASSLLGTAYEQYF; cdr3_nt: TGTGCCAGCAGCTTACTAGGGACAGCCTACGAGCAGTACTTC
d_call: -; v_call: TRBV7-9; cdr3_length: 16; j_call: TRBJ1-4; clone_size: -; cdr3_aa: CASSLGPGLYNEKLFF; cdr3_nt: TGTGCCAGCAGCTTAGGGCCTGGGCTTTATAACGAAAAACTGTTTTTT
d_call: TRBD1; v_call: TRBV5-1; cdr3_length: 16; j_call: TRBJ1-1; clone_size: -; cdr3_aa: CASSLVGSSQGAEAFF; cdr3_nt: TGCGCCAGCAGCTTGGTGGGGAGTTCTCAGGGGGCTGAAGCTTTCTTT
d_call: -; v_call: TRBV6-5; cdr3_length: 15; j_call: TRBJ2-3; clone_size: -; cdr3_aa: CASSYATGGTDTQYF; cdr3_nt: TGTGCCAGCAGTTACGCGACGGGGGGCACAGATACGCAGTATTTT
d_call: TRBD1; v_call: TRBV11-2; cdr3_length: 14; j_call: TRBJ1-5; clone_size: few; cdr3_aa: CASQGQGAYQPQHF; cdr3_nt: TGTGCCAGCCAAGGACAGGGGGCATATCAGCCCCAGCATTTT
d_call: -; v_call: TRBV6-2/TRBV6-3; cdr3_length: 17; j_call: TRBJ1-1; clone_size: -; cdr3_aa: CASSYNPLQTGNTEAFF; cdr3_nt: TGTGCCAGCAGTTACAACCCCCTCCAGACAGGGAACACTGAAGCTTTCTTT
d_call: -; v_call: TRBV7-6; cdr3_length: 13; j_call: TRBJ2-1; clone_size: once; cdr3_aa: CASSLNSYNEQFF; cdr3_nt: TGTGCCAGCAGCTTAAACAGCTACAATGAGCAGTTCTTC
d_call: -; v_call: TRBV14; cdr3_length: 15; j_call: TRBJ2-7; clone_size: -; cdr3_aa: CASSPLGGNPYEQYF; cdr3_nt: TGTGCCAGCAGCCCGCTTGGCGGAAACCCCTACGAGCAGTACTTC
d_call: -; v_call: TRBV2; cdr3_length: 13; j_call: TRBJ2-1; clone_size: once; cdr3_aa: CASSNSLNNEQFF; cdr3_nt: TGTGCCAGCAGCAACTCGCTGAACAATGAGCAGTTCTTC
d_call: TRBD1; v_call: TRBV20-1; cdr3_length: 14; j_call: TRBJ2-3; clone_size: -; cdr3_aa: CSASIRGYSDTQYF; cdr3_nt: TGCAGTGCTAGTATCAGGGGGTACTCAGATACGCAGTATTTT
d_call: TRBD1; v_call: TRBV19; cdr3_length: 12; j_call: TRBJ1-2; clone_size: -; cdr3_aa: CASNTGGRGYTF; cdr3_nt: TGTGCCAGTAACACAGGGGGCAGGGGCTACACCTTC
d_call: -; v_call: TRBV10-3; cdr3_length: 15; j_call: TRBJ1-3; clone_size: -; cdr3_aa: CAISDRVGSGNTIYF; cdr3_nt: TGTGCCATCAGTGACCGGGTAGGCTCTGGAAACACCATATATTTT
d_call: -; v_call: TRBV7-9; cdr3_length: 12; j_call: TRBJ1-1; clone_size: -; cdr3_aa: CASSTYPGEAFF; cdr3_nt: TGTGCCAGCAGCACCTACCCCGGTGAAGCTTTCTTT
d_call: TRBD2; v_call: TRBV10-3; cdr3_length: 18; j_call: TRBJ2-2; clone_size: -; cdr3_aa: CAISGLAGGSLNTGELFF; cdr3_nt: TGTGCCATCAGTGGGCTAGCGGGGGGTTCATTGAACACCGGGGAGCTGTTTTTT
d_call: TRBD1; v_call: TRBV4-3; cdr3_length: 12; j_call: TRBJ2-1; clone_size: once; cdr3_aa: CASSETGGEQFF; cdr3_nt: TGCGCCAGCAGCGAGACAGGGGGCGAGCAGTTCTTC
d_call: -; v_call: TRBV28; cdr3_length: 17; j_call: TRBJ1-5; clone_size: -; cdr3_aa: CASNTRLQGLYGQPQHF; cdr3_nt: TGTGCCAGCAATACCCGATTACAGGGCCTATATGGACAGCCCCAGCATTTT
d_call: -; v_call: TRBV28; cdr3_length: 14; j_call: TRBJ2-3; clone_size: -; cdr3_aa: CASTSAGSTDTQYF; cdr3_nt: TGTGCCAGCACTAGCGCGGGGAGCACAGATACGCAGTATTTT
d_call: TRBD1; v_call: TRBV6-1; cdr3_length: 15; j_call: TRBJ1-4; clone_size: few; cdr3_aa: CASSEGQGDNEKLFF; cdr3_nt: TGTGCCAGCAGTGAAGGACAGGGGGATAATGAAAAACTGTTTTTT
d_call: TRBD1; v_call: TRBV7-3; cdr3_length: 17; j_call: TRBJ2-5; clone_size: -; cdr3_aa: CASSPRTGEKHQETQYF; cdr3_nt: TGTGCCAGCAGCCCCCGGACAGGGGAAAAGCACCAAGAGACCCAGTACTTC
d_call: TRBD1; v_call: TRBV9; cdr3_length: 16; j_call: TRBJ2-2; clone_size: -; cdr3_aa: CASSGGTGAHTGELFF; cdr3_nt: TGTGCCAGCAGCGGAGGGACAGGGGCTCACACCGGGGAGCTGTTTTTT
d_call: -; v_call: TRBV4-2; cdr3_length: 13; j_call: TRBJ2-3; clone_size: once; cdr3_aa: CASSRQVTDTQYF; cdr3_nt: TGTGCCAGCAGCCGACAGGTCACAGATACGCAGTATTTT
d_call: -; v_call: TRBV10-3; cdr3_length: 13; j_call: TRBJ1-2; clone_size: -; cdr3_aa: CAISEGQEDGYTF; cdr3_nt: TGTGCCATCAGTGAGGGTCAGGAGGATGGCTACACCTTC
d_call: -; v_call: TRBV5-1; cdr3_length: 13; j_call: TRBJ1-1; clone_size: -; cdr3_aa: CASTQGANTEAFF; cdr3_nt: TGCGCCAGCACCCAGGGTGCGAACACTGAAGCTTTCTTT
d_call: TRBD2; v_call: TRBV11-2; cdr3_length: 16; j_call: TRBJ2-3; clone_size: few; cdr3_aa: CASSITLAGGPYTQYF; cdr3_nt: TGTGCCAGCAGCATAACCTTAGCGGGGGGGCCTTATACGCAGTATTTT
d_call: -; v_call: TRBV7-3; cdr3_length: 15; j_call: TRBJ1-3; clone_size: -; cdr3_aa: CASSLRGGSGNTIYF; cdr3_nt: TGTGCCAGCAGCTTAAGAGGGGGAAGTGGAAACACCATATATTTT
d_call: TRBD1; v_call: TRBV7-6; cdr3_length: 15; j_call: TRBJ2-1; clone_size: -; cdr3_aa: CASSIPGQGGNEQFF; cdr3_nt: TGTGCCAGCAGCATCCCGGGACAGGGGGGAAATGAGCAGTTCTTC
d_call: TRBD2; v_call: TRBV7-6; cdr3_length: 15; j_call: TRBJ2-5; clone_size: -; cdr3_aa: CASSFSSGRVETQYF; cdr3_nt: TGTGCCAGCAGCTTCTCTAGCGGGAGGGTGGAGACCCAGTACTTC
d_call: TRBD1; v_call: TRBV19; cdr3_length: 15; j_call: TRBJ1-1; clone_size: -; cdr3_aa: CASSIQGDLITEAFF; cdr3_nt: TGTGCCAGTAGTATTCAGGGGGACCTAATTACTGAAGCTTTCTTT
d_call: TRBD2; v_call: TRBV6-5; cdr3_length: 13; j_call: TRBJ2-7; clone_size: -; cdr3_aa: CASRSSGEYEQYF; cdr3_nt: TGTGCCAGCAGATCTAGCGGGGAGTACGAGCAGTACTTC
d_call: TRBD2; v_call: TRBV7-9; cdr3_length: 17; j_call: TRBJ2-2; clone_size: once; cdr3_aa: CASSLGSSGTNTGELFF; cdr3_nt: TGTGCCAGCAGCTTAGGTTCTAGCGGAACGAACACCGGGGAGCTGTTTTTT
d_call: -; v_call: TRBV7-9; cdr3_length: 16; j_call: TRBJ2-3; clone_size: -; cdr3_aa: CASSVLEAGSTDTQYF; cdr3_nt: TGTGCCAGCAGCGTGCTTGAGGCGGGCTCCACAGATACGCAGTATTTT
d_call: TRBD2; v_call: TRBV7-2; cdr3_length: 16; j_call: TRBJ2-2; clone_size: few; cdr3_aa: CASSFFSGGLTGELFF; cdr3_nt: TGTGCCAGCAGCTTTTTCAGCGGGGGTCTCACCGGGGAGCTGTTTTTT
d_call: TRBD1; v_call: TRBV30; cdr3_length: 15; j_call: TRBJ2-7; clone_size: few; cdr3_aa: CACNHGQGTTYEQYF; cdr3_nt: TGTGCCTGCAACCACGGACAGGGAACTACCTACGAGCAGTACTTC
d_call: -; v_call: TRBV7-2; cdr3_length: 13; j_call: TRBJ2-1; clone_size: few; cdr3_aa: CASSWQGRDEQFF; cdr3_nt: TGTGCCAGCAGCTGGCAGGGAAGAGATGAGCAGTTCTTC
d_call: TRBD1; v_call: TRBV6-5; cdr3_length: 13; j_call: TRBJ2-5; clone_size: -; cdr3_aa: CASLTGAAETQYF; cdr3_nt: TGTGCCAGCCTCACAGGGGCGGCGGAGACCCAGTACTTC
d_call: TRBD1; v_call: TRBV30; cdr3_length: 13; j_call: TRBJ1-5; clone_size: -; cdr3_aa: CAWDRVGNQPQHF; cdr3_nt: TGTGCCTGGGACAGGGTGGGCAATCAGCCCCAGCATTTT
d_call: -; v_call: TRBV9; cdr3_length: 14; j_call: TRBJ2-2; clone_size: -; cdr3_aa: CASTGIANTGELFF; cdr3_nt: TGTGCCAGCACCGGGATTGCAAACACCGGGGAGCTGTTTTTT
d_call: TRBD1; v_call: TRBV6-2/TRBV6-3; cdr3_length: 14; j_call: TRBJ1-6; clone_size: -; cdr3_aa: CASSPNRQGSPLHF; cdr3_nt: TGTGCCAGCAGCCCTAATAGACAGGGATCACCCCTCCACTTT
d_call: -; v_call: TRBV6-5; cdr3_length: 13; j_call: TRBJ2-2; clone_size: -; cdr3_aa: CASLGSGAGELFF; cdr3_nt: TGTGCCAGCTTAGGGTCGGGAGCCGGGGAGCTGTTTTTT
d_call: -; v_call: TRBV24-1; cdr3_length: 14; j_call: TRBJ2-1; clone_size: -; cdr3_aa: CATSRRASPNEQFF; cdr3_nt: TGTGCCACCAGTCGCAGGGCCTCACCCAATGAGCAGTTCTTC
d_call: TRBD1; v_call: TRBV2; cdr3_length: 15; j_call: TRBJ2-6; clone_size: -; cdr3_aa: CASSEDRGGANVLTF; cdr3_nt: TGTGCCAGCAGTGAGGACAGGGGTGGGGCCAACGTCCTGACTTTC
d_call: TRBD1; v_call: TRBV7-9; cdr3_length: 15; j_call: TRBJ1-2; clone_size: -; cdr3_aa: CASSSAGGENYGYTF; cdr3_nt: TGTGCCAGCAGCTCCGCAGGGGGCGAGAACTATGGCTACACCTTC
d_call: TRBD2; v_call: TRBV5-4; cdr3_length: 20; j_call: TRBJ2-1; clone_size: -; cdr3_aa: CASSLPIGSTGTSGNNEQFF; cdr3_nt: TGTGCCAGCAGCTTGCCGATTGGGAGTACCGGGACTAGCGGCAACAATGAGCAGTTCTTC
d_call: TRBD2; v_call: TRBV5-4; cdr3_length: 15; j_call: TRBJ2-7; clone_size: -; cdr3_aa: CASSPPGTSVDEQYF; cdr3_nt: TGTGCCAGCAGCCCACCCGGGACTAGCGTCGACGAGCAGTACTTC
d_call: TRBD1; v_call: TRBV27; cdr3_length: 14; j_call: TRBJ1-2; clone_size: -; cdr3_aa: CASSLGQGDYGYTF; cdr3_nt: TGTGCCAGCAGTTTAGGACAGGGGGACTATGGCTACACCTTC
d_call: -; v_call: TRBV30; cdr3_length: 14; j_call: TRBJ1-5; clone_size: -; cdr3_aa: CAWSEGQFNQPQHF; cdr3_nt: TGTGCCTGGAGCGAAGGACAGTTCAATCAGCCCCAGCATTTT
d_call: -; v_call: TRBV9; cdr3_length: 15; j_call: TRBJ2-1; clone_size: -; cdr3_aa: CASSVEGGGRNEQFF; cdr3_nt: TGTGCCAGCAGCGTAGAAGGGGGTGGAAGGAATGAGCAGTTCTTC
d_call: -; v_call: TRBV11-1; cdr3_length: 12; j_call: TRBJ1-1; clone_size: -; cdr3_aa: CASRIQGYEAFF; cdr3_nt: TGTGCCAGCAGGATACAGGGATATGAAGCTTTCTTT
d_call: TRBD1; v_call: TRBV27; cdr3_length: 15; j_call: TRBJ1-4; clone_size: -; cdr3_aa: CASSLTGATNEKLFF; cdr3_nt: TGTGCCAGCAGCCTTACAGGGGCGACTAATGAAAAACTGTTTTTT
d_call: TRBD1; v_call: TRBV28; cdr3_length: 16; j_call: TRBJ2-1; clone_size: -; cdr3_aa: CASTTSGTGSYNEQFF; cdr3_nt: TGTGCCAGCACCACATCAGGGACAGGGTCATACAATGAGCAGTTCTTC
d_call: TRBD1; v_call: TRBV7-2; cdr3_length: 13; j_call: TRBJ1-2; clone_size: -; cdr3_aa: CASRGQGARGYTF; cdr3_nt: TGTGCCAGCAGGGGACAGGGGGCGAGGGGCTACACCTTC